Listed below are T cell receptor beta chains from one sample, sequenced in a study of cytomegalovirus exposure and HLA in healthy donors. Method: immunoSEQ multiplex PCR; TCRdb's copy keeps in-frame clones and lacks some. The data hold 150,000 or so clones, with roughly 80% observed a single time. Material for sequencing was PBMCs. The receptor source for this set is a male donor in good health and CMV-seronegative. The CDR3 runs from the conserved cysteine through the conserved F or W. The D gene is left open where the match is weak. Some rows mark clone size as missing; the rest say once, few, many or name a class of expanded clone.

TRBJ2-6	TRBV21-1	.	.	CASSTQGASGANVLTF	TGTGCCAGCAGCACCCAGGGGGCGTCTGGGGCCAACGTCCTGACTTTC
TRBJ2-6	TRBV19	TRBD2	.	CASTGPPTSGRAGGANVLTF	TGTGCCAGTACTGGGCCCCCGACTAGCGGGAGGGCCGGTGGGGCCAACGTCCTGACTTTC
TRBJ1-2	TRBV19	.	.	CASSETFTNYGYTF	TGTGCCAGTAGTGAGACATTTACTAACTATGGCTACACCTTC
TRBJ2-5	TRBV9	.	.	CASSPELGGETQYF	TGTGCCAGCAGCCCTGAATTAGGGGGAGAGACCCAGTACTTC
TRBJ2-2	TRBV13	.	.	CASSLIQNRGTTNTGELFF	TGTGCCAGCAGCCTTATACAAAACAGGGGGACTACGAACACCGGGGAGCTGTTTTTT
TRBJ2-1	TRBV11-2	.	.	CASSPLVRGSYNEQFF	TGTGCCAGCAGCCCACTGGTACGGGGGTCCTACAATGAGCAGTTCTTC
TRBJ1-3	TRBV15	TRBD1	.	CATSPSPGTGGFFSGNTIYF	TGTGCCACCAGCCCCTCCCCAGGGACAGGGGGTTTTTTCTCTGGAAACACCATATATTTT
TRBJ1-5	TRBV28	.	.	CASSFMSNQPQHF	TGTGCCAGCAGTTTCATGTCAAATCAGCCCCAGCATTTT
TRBJ2-7	TRBV13	.	few	CASSLVNRGEQYF	TGTGCCAGCAGCTTGGTGAATAGGGGCGAGCAGTACTTC
TRBJ1-5	TRBV4-1	.	.	CASSLGTVTDQPQHF	TGCGCCAGCAGCCTCGGAACAGTTACAGATCAGCCCCAGCATTTT
TRBJ2-1	TRBV4-2	.	.	CASSQDWASSYNEQFF	TGTGCCAGCAGCCAAGATTGGGCCAGCTCCTACAATGAGCAGTTCTTC
TRBJ2-2	TRBV29-1	TRBD2	.	CSVEALGGAGGTGELFF	TGCAGCGTTGAAGCTCTTGGGGGAGCGGGGGGAACCGGGGAGCTGTTTTTT
TRBJ2-7	TRBV27	.	.	CASSFNQDEQYF	TGTGCCAGCAGTTTCAATCAGGACGAGCAGTACTTC
TRBJ2-3	TRBV9	.	.	CASSVVDTQGTDTQYF	TGTGCCAGCAGCGTAGTAGACACCCAAGGCACAGATACGCAGTATTTT